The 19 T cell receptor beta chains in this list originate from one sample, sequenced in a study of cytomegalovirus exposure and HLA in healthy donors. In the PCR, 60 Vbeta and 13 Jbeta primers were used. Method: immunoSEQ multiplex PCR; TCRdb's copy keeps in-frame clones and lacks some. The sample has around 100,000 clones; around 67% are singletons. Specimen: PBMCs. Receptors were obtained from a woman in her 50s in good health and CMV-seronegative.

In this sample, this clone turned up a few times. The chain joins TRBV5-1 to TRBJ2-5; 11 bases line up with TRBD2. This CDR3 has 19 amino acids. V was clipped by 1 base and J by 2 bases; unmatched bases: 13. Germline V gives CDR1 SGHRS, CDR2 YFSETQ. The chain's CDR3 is CASSLLSILVAGGQETQYF. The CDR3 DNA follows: TGCGCCAGCAGCTTGTTGTCGATCCTAGTAGCGGGGGGGCAAGAGACCCAGTACTTC.

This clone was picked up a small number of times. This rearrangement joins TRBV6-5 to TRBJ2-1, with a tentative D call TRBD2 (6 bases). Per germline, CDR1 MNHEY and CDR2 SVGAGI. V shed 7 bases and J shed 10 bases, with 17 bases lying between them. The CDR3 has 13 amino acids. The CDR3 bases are TGTGCCAGCAACTTCCTAGACCGGGGGGAGCAGTTCTTC. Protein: CASNFLDRGEQFF.

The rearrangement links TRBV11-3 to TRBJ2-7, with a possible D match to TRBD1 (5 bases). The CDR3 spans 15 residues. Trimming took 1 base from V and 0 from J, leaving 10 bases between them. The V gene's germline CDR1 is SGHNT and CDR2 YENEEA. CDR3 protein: CASSLGNGHSYEQYF. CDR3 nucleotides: TGTGCCAGCAGCTTAGGAAACGGACACTCCTACGAGCAGTACTTC.

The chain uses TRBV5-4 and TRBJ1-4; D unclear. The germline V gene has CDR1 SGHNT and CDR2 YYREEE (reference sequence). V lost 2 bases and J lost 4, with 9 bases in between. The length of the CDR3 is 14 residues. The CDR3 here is CASSLDSDNEKLFF. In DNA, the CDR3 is TGTGCCAGCAGCTTAGACTCCGATAATGAAAAACTGTTTTTT.

CDR3 nucleotides: TGTGCCAGCAGCTTAGGTAGCGGACGATCCTACGAGCAGTACTTC. Encoded protein: CASSLGSGRSYEQYF. The chain combines TRBV7-2 with TRBJ2-7, with D perhaps TRBD2 (6 bases). The CDR3 runs to 15 residues. The V gene's germline CDR1 is SGHTA and CDR2 FQGNSA. Trimming cost V 1 base and J 1 base, with 11 bases left between them.

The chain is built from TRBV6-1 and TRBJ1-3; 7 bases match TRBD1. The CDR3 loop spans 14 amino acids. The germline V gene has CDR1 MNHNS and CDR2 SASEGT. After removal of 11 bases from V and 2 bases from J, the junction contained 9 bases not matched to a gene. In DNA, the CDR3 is TGTGCCCAAGAGGACAGGAAGACTGGAAACACCATATATTTT. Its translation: CAQEDRKTGNTIYF.

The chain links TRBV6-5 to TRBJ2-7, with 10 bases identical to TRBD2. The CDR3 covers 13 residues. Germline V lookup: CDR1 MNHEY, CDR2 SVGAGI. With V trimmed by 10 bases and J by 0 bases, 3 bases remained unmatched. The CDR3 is CAIRTSGSYEQYF. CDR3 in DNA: TGTGCCATCCGGACTAGCGGCTCCTACGAGCAGTACTTC.

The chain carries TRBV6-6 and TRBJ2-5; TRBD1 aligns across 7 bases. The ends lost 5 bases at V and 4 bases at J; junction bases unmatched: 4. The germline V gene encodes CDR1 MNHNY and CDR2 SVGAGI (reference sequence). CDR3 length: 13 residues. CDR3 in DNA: TGTGCCAGCAGTATGGGACAGTCAGAGACCCAGTACTTC. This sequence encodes CASSMGQSETQYF.

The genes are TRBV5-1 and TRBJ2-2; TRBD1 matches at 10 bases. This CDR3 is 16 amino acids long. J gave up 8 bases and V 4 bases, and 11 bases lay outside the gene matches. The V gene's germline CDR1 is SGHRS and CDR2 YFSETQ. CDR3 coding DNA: TGCGCCAGCAGCCCACCGGGACAGGGGATGACGGGGGAGCTGTTTTTT. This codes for CASSPPGQGMTGELFF.

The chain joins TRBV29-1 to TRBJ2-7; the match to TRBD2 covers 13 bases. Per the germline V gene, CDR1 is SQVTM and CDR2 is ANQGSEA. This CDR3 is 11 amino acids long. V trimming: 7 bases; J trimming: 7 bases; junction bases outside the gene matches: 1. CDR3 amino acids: CSEGLAGEQYF. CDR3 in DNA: TGCAGCGAGGGACTAGCGGGGGAGCAGTACTTC.

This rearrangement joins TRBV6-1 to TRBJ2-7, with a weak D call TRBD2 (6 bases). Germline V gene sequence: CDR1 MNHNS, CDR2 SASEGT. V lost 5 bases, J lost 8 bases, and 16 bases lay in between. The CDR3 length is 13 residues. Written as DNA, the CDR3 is TGTGCCAGCAGTCTAGAAATGGAGGGGAAGCAGTACTTC. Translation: CASSLEMEGKQYF.

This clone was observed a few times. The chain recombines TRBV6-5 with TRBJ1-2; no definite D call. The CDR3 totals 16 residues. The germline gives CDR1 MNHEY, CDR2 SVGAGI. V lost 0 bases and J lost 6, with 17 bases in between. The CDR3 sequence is CASSYSPRAQSDGYTF. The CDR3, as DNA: TGTGCCAGCAGTTACTCTCCGAGGGCACAATCGGATGGCTACACCTTC.

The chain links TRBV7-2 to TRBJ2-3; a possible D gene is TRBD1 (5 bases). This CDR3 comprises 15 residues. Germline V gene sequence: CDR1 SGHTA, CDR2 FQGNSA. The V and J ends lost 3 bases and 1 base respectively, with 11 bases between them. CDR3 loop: CASSFLPQGTDTQYF. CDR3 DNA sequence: TGTGCCAGCAGCTTTCTTCCACAGGGCACAGATACGCAGTATTTT.

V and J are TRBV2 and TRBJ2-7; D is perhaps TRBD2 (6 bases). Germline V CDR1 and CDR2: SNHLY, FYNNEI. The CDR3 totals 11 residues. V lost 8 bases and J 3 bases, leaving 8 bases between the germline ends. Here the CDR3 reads CASGTVYEQYF. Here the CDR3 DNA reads TGTGCCAGCGGGACTGTCTACGAGCAGTACTTC. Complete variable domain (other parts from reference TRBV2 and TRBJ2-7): EPEVTQTPSHQVTQMGQEVILRCVPISNHLYFYWYRQILGQKVEFLVSFYNNEISEKSEIFDDQFSVERPDGSNFTLKIRSTKLEDSAMYFCASGTVYEQYFGPGTRLTVT.

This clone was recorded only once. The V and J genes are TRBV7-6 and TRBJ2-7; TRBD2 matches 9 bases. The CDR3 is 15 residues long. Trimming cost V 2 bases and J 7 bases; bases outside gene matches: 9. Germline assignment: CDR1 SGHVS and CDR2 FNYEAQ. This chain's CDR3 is CASSLSLSGRREQYF. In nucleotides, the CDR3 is TGTGCCAGCAGCTTATCCCTGAGCGGGAGGAGGGAGCAGTACTTC. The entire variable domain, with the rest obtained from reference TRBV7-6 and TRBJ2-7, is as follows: GAGVSQSPRYKVTKRGQDVALRCDPISGHVSLYWYRQALGQGPEFLTYFNYEAQQDKSGLPNDRFSAERPEGSISTLTIQRTEQRDSAMYRCASSLSLSGRREQYFGPGTRLTVT.

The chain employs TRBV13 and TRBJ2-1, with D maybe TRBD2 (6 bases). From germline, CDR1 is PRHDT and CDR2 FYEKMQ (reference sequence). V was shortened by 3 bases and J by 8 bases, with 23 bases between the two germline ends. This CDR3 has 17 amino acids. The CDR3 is CASSLPWTLRDSDEQFF. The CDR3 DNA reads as TGTGCCAGCAGCTTGCCTTGGACCCTTCGGGACTCCGATGAGCAGTTCTTC. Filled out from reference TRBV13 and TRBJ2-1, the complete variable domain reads AAGVIQSPRHLIKEKRETATLKCYPIPRHDTVYWYQQGPGQDPQFLISFYEKMQSDKGSIPDRFSAQQFSDYHSELNMSSLELGDSALYFCASSLPWTLRDSDEQFFGPGTRLTVL.

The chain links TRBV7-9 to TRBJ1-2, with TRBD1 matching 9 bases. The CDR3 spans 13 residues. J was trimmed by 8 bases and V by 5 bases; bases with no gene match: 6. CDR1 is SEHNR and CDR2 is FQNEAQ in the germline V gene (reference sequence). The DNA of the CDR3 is TGTGCCAGCAGCGACGGGACAGGGCGGGGCTACACCTTC. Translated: CASSDGTGRGYTF.

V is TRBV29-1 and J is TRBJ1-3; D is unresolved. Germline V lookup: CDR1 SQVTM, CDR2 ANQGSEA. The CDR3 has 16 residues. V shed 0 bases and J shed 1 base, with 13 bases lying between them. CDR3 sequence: CSVEDPSLRSGNTIYF. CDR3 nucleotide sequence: TGCAGCGTTGAAGACCCCTCCCTCAGGTCTGGAAACACCATATATTTT.

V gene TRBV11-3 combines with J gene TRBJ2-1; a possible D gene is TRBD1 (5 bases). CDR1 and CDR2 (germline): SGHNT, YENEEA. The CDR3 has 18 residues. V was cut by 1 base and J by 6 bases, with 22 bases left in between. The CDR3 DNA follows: TGTGCCAGCAGCTTAGGGCCAGCAGGACACCCGTCGGGCAATGAGCAGTTCTTC. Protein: CASSLGPAGHPSGNEQFF.